The 16 T cell receptor beta chains below all came from one sample that was sequenced in a study of T cell responses to AZD1222 COVID-19 vaccine. TCRdb's table, derived via immunoSEQ multiplex PCR, lists solely in-frame clones and lacks some. The sample contains 60,000 to 75,000 clones, 80% to 90% of which appear only once. The source material was peripheral blood, sampled 28 days after the second AZD1222 dose. These receptors originate from an adult who received the AZD1222 COVID-19 vaccine.

The chain uses TRBV12-5 and TRBJ1-1; D is uncertain. V was cut by 6 bases and J by 10 bases, with 21 bases left in between. The V gene's germline CDR1 is LGHNT and CDR2 FRNRAP. The CDR3 covers 14 residues. The CDR3 is CASGAGWERARAFF. CDR3 DNA: TGTGCTAGTGGAGCCGGTTGGGAAAGGGCGAGAGCTTTCTTT.

The chain combines TRBV5-1 with TRBJ2-3, with TRBD2 identical over 11 bases. The ends lost 0 bases at V and 4 bases at J; junction bases unmatched: 7. CDR1 SGHRS and CDR2 YFSETQ come from the germline V gene. CDR3 length equals 17 residues. In DNA form, the CDR3 reads TGCGCCAGCAGCTTGGCGGAACTAGCGGGAGTAGCAGATACGCAGTATTTT. Residues: CASSLAELAGVADTQYF.

This chain links TRBV19 with TRBJ2-1, with D perhaps given as TRBD1 or TRBD2 (5 bases each). CDR1 is LNHDA, CDR2 SQIVND, per germline (reference sequence). CDR3 length: 13 amino acids. Trimming pared 5 bases from V and 10 bases from J, leaving 15 bases between. CDR3: CASSPGTRGEQFF. CDR3 DNA: TGTGCCAGTAGTCCCGGGACCCGAGGGGAGCAGTTCTTC.

The rearrangement uses TRBV14 and TRBJ1-5, with 7 bases that match TRBD1. Per germline, CDR1 SGHDN and CDR2 FVKESK. The V segment lost 1 base and the J segment 5 bases; nucleotides outside the gene matches: 2. There are 14 residues in the CDR3. DNA for the CDR3: TGTGCCAGCAGCCAAGGGCAGGGGGATCAGCCCCAGCATTTT. This gives the protein CASSQGQGDQPQHF. Using reference TRBV14 and TRBJ1-5 for the parts outside the CDR3, the full variable domain is EAGVTQFPSHSVIEKGQTVTLRCDPISGHDNLYWYRRVMGKEIKFLLHFVKESKQDESGMPNNRFLAERTGGTYSTLKVQPAELEDSGVYFCASSQGQGDQPQHFGDGTRLSIL.

This sequence joins TRBV18 and TRBJ1-4; D uncertain. This CDR3 is built from 15 residues. Germline CDR1 and CDR2: KGHSH and LQKENI. Deletions cut 1 base from V and 5 bases from J, with 11 bases between. The CDR3 is CASSPLAQGNEKLFF. CDR3 DNA: TGTGCCAGCTCACCACTTGCCCAAGGGAATGAAAAACTGTTTTTT.

This chain joins TRBV7-9 and TRBJ2-1; weak D call: TRBD1 (5 bases). The V and J ends lost 2 bases and 8 bases respectively, with 16 bases between them. The CDR3 loop spans 15 amino acids. CDR1 and CDR2 (germline): SEHNR, FQNEAQ (reference sequence). The CDR3 reads CASSLRQGAQYEQFF. The CDR3, as DNA: TGTGCCAGCAGCTTAAGGCAGGGCGCACAATATGAGCAGTTCTTC.

Only one count was recorded for this clone. The V and J genes are TRBV7-8 and TRBJ2-5; 11 bases fit TRBD2. Germline V gene sequence: CDR1 SGHVS, CDR2 FQNEAQ. The ends lost 5 bases at V and 4 bases at J; junction bases unmatched: 9. This CDR3 is built from 16 residues. CDR3 protein: CASSRTSGRRGETQYF. The CDR3 DNA reads TGTGCCAGCAGCCGTACTAGCGGGAGAAGAGGAGAGACCCAGTACTTC.

This sequence joins TRBV10-2 and TRBJ1-5; D call uncertain. Germline lookup yields CDR1 WSHSY and CDR2 SAAADI. The CDR3 contains 14 residues. The V and J ends lost 0 bases and 6 bases respectively, with 9 bases between them. DNA for the CDR3: TGCGCCAGCAGTGAGTCCAGTAAGTTTCAGCCCCAGCATTTT. As protein: CASSESSKFQPQHF.

The chain uses TRBV9 and TRBJ1-4; TRBD1 matches 8 bases. CDR1 and CDR2 from the germline V gene are SGDLS and YYNGEE. This CDR3 comprises 14 residues. Trimming at V came to 4 bases and at J to 8 bases, leaving 7 bases not matched to a gene. CDR3 loop: CASSMGQEGEKLFF. The DNA for the CDR3 is TGTGCCAGCAGCATGGGACAGGAAGGCGAAAAACTGTTTTTT.

This rearrangement joins TRBV18 to TRBJ2-1, with D maybe TRBD1 (5 bases). The CDR3 contains 13 residues. V dropped 2 bases and J dropped 10 bases, with 12 bases sitting between them. CDR1 KGHSH and CDR2 LQKENI come from the germline V gene. Written as DNA, the CDR3 is TGTGCCAGCTCACCAATAGGAAAGGGGGAGCAGTTCTTC. It codes for CASSPIGKGEQFF.

The chain recombines TRBV4-2 with TRBJ1-1; D is perhaps TRBD1 (6 bases). Trimming removed 3 bases from V and 7 bases from J, with 15 bases in between. Looked up from germline, CDR1 is LGHNA and CDR2 is YNFKEQ. The CDR3 contains 14 residues. This chain's CDR3 is CASSHPRQEVEAFF. CDR3 in DNA: TGTGCCAGCAGCCACCCTAGACAGGAGGTTGAAGCTTTCTTT.

This chain links TRBV5-4 with TRBJ2-2; 8 positions match TRBD2. The CDR3 spans 18 residues. Trimming removed 2 bases from V and 4 bases from J; junction bases left unmatched: 13. Germline loops: CDR1 SGHNT, CDR2 YYREEE (reference sequence). CDR3 sequence (DNA): TGTGCCAGCAGCTTACCCGTCCGAGCGGGAGTGGTCACCGGGGAGCTGTTTTTT. Its protein product is CASSLPVRAGVVTGELFF. The entire variable domain, with the rest obtained from reference TRBV5-4 and TRBJ2-2, is as follows: ETGVTQSPTHLIKTRGQQVTLRCSSQSGHNTVSWYQQALGQGPQFIFQYYREEENGRGNFPPRFSGLQFPNYSSELNVNALELDDSALYLCASSLPVRAGVVTGELFFGEGSRLTVL.

This clone appeared once. The gene calls are TRBV19 and TRBJ1-2; TRBD1 matches 10 bases. Germline CDR1 is LNHDA and CDR2 is SQIVND (reference sequence). The V and J ends lost 10 bases and 7 bases, in that order; junction bases with no gene match: 12. This CDR3 spans 14 amino acids. Written as DNA, the CDR3 is TGTGCCACCCCGACCGGGACAGGGGTAGGTGGCTACACCTTC. It specifies CATPTGTGVGGYTF.

A single count supports this clone. The gene calls are TRBV5-1 and TRBJ1-1; possible D gene TRBD1, 5 bases. Germline V gene sequence: CDR1 SGHRS, CDR2 YFSETQ. CDR3 length equals 17 residues. V was shortened by 0 bases and J by 1 base, with 16 bases between the two germline ends. The DNA for the CDR3 is TGCGCCAGCAGCTTGGCCGGGGCAGGGATTAGGAACACTGAAGCTTTCTTT. Translating gives CASSLAGAGIRNTEAFF.

The rearrangement links TRBV4-1 to TRBJ2-1, with D maybe TRBD2 (6 bases). The CDR3 loop spans 14 amino acids. Trimming left V 2 bases short and J 5 bases short, with 10 bases between. Germline CDR1 and CDR2: MGHRA and YSYEKL. The CDR3 protein is CASSQIGSHNEQFF. CDR3 nucleotide sequence: TGCGCCAGCAGCCAAATCGGGAGTCACAATGAGCAGTTCTTC.

The chain joins TRBV7-2 to TRBJ2-7; 8 positions match TRBD1. The CDR3 runs 14 residues. Germline V gene lookup returns CDR1 SGHTA and CDR2 FQGNSA. V trimming: 4 bases; J trimming: 2 bases; junction bases outside the gene matches: 4. For the CDR3, the DNA is TGTGCCAGCAGCTACGGACAGGGTCCCTACGAGCAGTACTTC. Translating gives CASSYGQGPYEQYF. The variable domain in full, completed from reference TRBV7-2 and TRBJ2-7, reads GAGVSQSPSNKVTEKGKDVELRCDPISGHTALYWYRQSLGQGLEFLIYFQGNSAPDKSGLPSDRFSAERTGGSVSTLTIQRTQQEDSAVYLCASSYGQGPYEQYFGPGTRLTVT.